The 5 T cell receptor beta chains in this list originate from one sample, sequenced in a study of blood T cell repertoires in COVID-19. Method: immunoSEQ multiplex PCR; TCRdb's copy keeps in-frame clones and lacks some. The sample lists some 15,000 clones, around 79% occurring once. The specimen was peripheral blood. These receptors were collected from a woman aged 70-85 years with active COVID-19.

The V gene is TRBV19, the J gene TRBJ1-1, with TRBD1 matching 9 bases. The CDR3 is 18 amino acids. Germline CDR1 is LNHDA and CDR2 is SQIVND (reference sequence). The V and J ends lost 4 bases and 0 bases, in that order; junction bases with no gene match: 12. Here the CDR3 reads CASSKEDRGWAMNTEAFF. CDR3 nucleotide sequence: TGTGCCAGTAGTAAGGAGGACAGGGGTTGGGCAATGAACACTGAAGCTTTCTTT.

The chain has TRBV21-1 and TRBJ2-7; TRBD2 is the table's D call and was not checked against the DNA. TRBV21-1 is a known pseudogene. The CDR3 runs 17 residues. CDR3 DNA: TGTGCCAGCAGCAAAAGGAGGTGGGGACTAGCTACCTACGAGCAGTACTTC. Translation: CASSKRRWGLATYEQYF.

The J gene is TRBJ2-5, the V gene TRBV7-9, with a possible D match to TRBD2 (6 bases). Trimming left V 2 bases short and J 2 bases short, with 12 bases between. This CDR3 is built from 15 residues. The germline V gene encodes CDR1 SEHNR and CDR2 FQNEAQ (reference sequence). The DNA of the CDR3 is TGTGCCAGCAGCTTAACAGCGGGCATGCAAGAGACCCAGTACTTC. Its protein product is CASSLTAGMQETQYF.

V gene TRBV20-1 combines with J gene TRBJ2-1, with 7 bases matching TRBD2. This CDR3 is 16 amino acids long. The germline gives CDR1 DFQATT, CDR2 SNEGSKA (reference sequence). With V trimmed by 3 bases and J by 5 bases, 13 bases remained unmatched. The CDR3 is CSASKPRASGNNEQFF. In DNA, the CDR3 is TGCAGTGCTAGTAAGCCCAGGGCTAGCGGTAACAATGAGCAGTTCTTC.

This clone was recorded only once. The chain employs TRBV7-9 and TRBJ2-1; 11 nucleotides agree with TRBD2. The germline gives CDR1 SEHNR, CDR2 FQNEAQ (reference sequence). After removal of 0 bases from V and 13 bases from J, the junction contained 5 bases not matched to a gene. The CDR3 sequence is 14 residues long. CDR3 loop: CASSLASGRATQFF. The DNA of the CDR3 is TGTGCCAGCAGCTTAGCTAGCGGGAGGGCCACACAGTTCTTC.